Listed here is a single TCR beta chain. Its antigen is still unknown. CDR1 and CDR2 (germline): LNHDA, SQIVND (reference sequence). CDR3 length equals 14 residues. The V and J ends lost 5 bases and 4 bases, in that order; junction bases with no gene match: 4. Profiling relied on immunoSEQ multiplex PCR, and the TCRdb table lists in-frame clones only, not all of them. The sample includes over 60,000 clones, approximately 90% of them seen just once. This sample was taken from a study of OX40 agonist ivuxolimab in advanced cancers. The study's findings and limits: There were also nonresponders showing low normalized T-cell clonal expansion.

Exclusion of a patient followed from autoimmune disease history or systemic immunosuppression. The clonotype originates from an adult with an advanced solid tumor such as melanoma, head and neck, liver or kidney cancer. V usage is TRBV19 and J usage is TRBJ2-2; 7 nucleotides align to TRBD2. Sequencing was performed on CD4+ or CD8+ T cells sorted from blood, taken in a trial of the OX40 agonist ivuxolimab. The CDR3 sequence: CASSRPGGTGELFF. CDR3 nucleotides: TGTGCCAGTAGTCGGCCGGGGGGCACCGGGGAGCTGTTTTTT.